This T cell receptor (beta chain) was sequenced during a study of blood T cell repertoires in COVID-19. Study background: Italy, Spain and the United States were the sources of the convalescent and acute COVID-19 samples.

This study enrolled people aged roughly 18 to 89 from roughly 24 US geographic areas. As processed by the authors: Estimated nucleated cell counts came from reference gene primer amplification. The table came from immunoSEQ multiplex PCR; TCRdb's copy has only in-frame clones and leaves some out. From that table come the V and J calls and clone size; the DNA was used to work out D and trimming. The data show 200,000 to 300,000 clones, 70% to 90% seen once. This clone appeared a single time. Sequencing was done on a sample of PBMCs or T cells enriched from blood (not recorded which). The receptor was isolated from a woman aged 40 to 50 with acute COVID-19.

The CDR3 DNA reads as TGTGCTAGTGGTTTGGACAGGGCGCACACTGAAGCTTTCTTT. Translating gives CASGLDRAHTEAFF. This sequence joins TRBV12-5 and TRBJ1-1; tentative D call: TRBD1 (6 bases). The CDR3 runs to 14 residues. Germline V gives CDR1 LGHNT, CDR2 FRNRAP. Trimming took 1 base from V and 3 from J, leaving 9 bases between them.